These T cell receptor beta chains were read from a single sample in a study of cytomegalovirus exposure and HLA in healthy donors. Method: immunoSEQ multiplex PCR; TCRdb's copy keeps in-frame clones and lacks some. This table has about 150,000 clones, roughly 87% appearing once. Sequences were obtained from PBMCs. The source of these receptors is a woman aged 40 to 55 in good health and CMV-seronegative. CDR3s include the opening cysteine and the closing phenylalanine or tryptophan. The D gene is left open where the match is weak. Not all rows give a size; the values are once, few, many and, for expanded clones, a class.

D gene	V gene	J gene	clone size	CDR3 DNA	CDR3 protein
TRBD1	TRBV2	TRBJ2-7	-	TGTGCCAGCCGGGACAGGCGAAGTACGAACGAGCAGTACTTC	CASRDRRSTNEQYF
-	TRBV6-1	TRBJ1-2	-	TGTGCCAGCTCCGGAACAACGGGTGGCTACACCTTC	CASSGTTGGYTF
-	TRBV28	TRBJ2-1	-	TGTGCCAGCAGACAGGGATCCTACAATGAGCAGTTCTTC	CASRQGSYNEQFF
-	TRBV7-9	TRBJ2-1	-	TGTGCCAGCAGCGAGAAACTTTGGGAGCAGTTCTTC	CASSEKLWEQFF
TRBD1	TRBV5-4	TRBJ1-4	-	TGTGCCAGCAGCAGGGCCGGGACAGACGATGAAAAACTGTTTTTT	CASSRAGTDDEKLFF
TRBD2	TRBV2	TRBJ2-3	-	TGTGCCAGCAGTGAGGTAGCGGGAGGGCGGTATTTT	CASSEVAGGRYF
TRBD2	TRBV9	TRBJ2-1	-	TGTGCCAGCAGCCCCCGGGCGGGAGGTTCCTACAATGAGCAGTTCTTC	CASSPRAGGSYNEQFF
TRBD2	TRBV5-4	TRBJ2-5	-	TGTGCCAGCAGCAAATCTAGCGGGAGGGGGCAAGAGACCCAGTACTTC	CASSKSSGRGQETQYF
TRBD1	TRBV28	TRBJ1-5	-	TGTGCCAGCAGCTACAGGGGAAACTCAATTTATAGCAATCAGCCCCAGCATTTT	CASSYRGNSIYSNQPQHF
-	TRBV6-1	TRBJ2-5	-	TGTGCCAGCACCGTCGGCAGGGTGGGGGAGACCCAGTACTTC	CASTVGRVGETQYF
-	TRBV19	TRBJ2-3	-	TGTGCCAGCTCCCTAATCTACCGGGACACAGATACGCAGTATTTT	CASSLIYRDTDTQYF
-	TRBV4-2	TRBJ1-2	-	TGTGCCAGCAGCACACGCGACTCTGGCTACACCTTC	CASSTRDSGYTF
TRBD2	TRBV7-9	TRBJ2-7	-	TGTGCCAGCAGTGGGACTAGCGGGTACGAGCAGTACTTC	CASSGTSGYEQYF
-	TRBV6-5	TRBJ1-4	-	TGTGCCAGCAGGGTCGGGGGATCTGGAAAACTGTTTTTT	CASRVGGSGKLFF
TRBD2	TRBV6-5	TRBJ2-1	-	TGTGCCAGCAGTTACTCGCTCCTAGCGGGATCTGAGCAGTTCTTC	CASSYSLLAGSEQFF
TRBD1	TRBV7-9	TRBJ1-1	-	TGTGCCAGCAGCTTGACAGGGTATGACACTGAAGCTTTCTTT	CASSLTGYDTEAFF
TRBD2	TRBV10-3	TRBJ2-7	-	TGTGCCATCAGTGAAGCTAGCGGGTCGAGGATGGGGTACTACGAGCAGTACTTC	CAISEASGSRMGYYEQYF
TRBD2	TRBV5-1	TRBJ2-1	-	TGCGCCAGCGGCCCGAATAGCGGGCTAGACAATGAGCAGTTCTTC	CASGPNSGLDNEQFF
-	TRBV28	TRBJ2-2	-	TGTGCCAGCATAGGGGCGGCTACCGGGGAGCTGTTTTTT	CASIGAATGELFF
TRBD1	TRBV5-1	TRBJ2-3	-	TGCGCCAGCAGCTTCGGGACAGGGGGCTCTCGCACAGATACGCAGTATTTT	CASSFGTGGSRTDTQYF
-	TRBV2	TRBJ2-7	-	TGTGCCAGCAGTGTTGTGATCGTGGGGGGAGCGGATGGGGATTCCTACGAGCAGTACTTC	CASSVVIVGGADGDSYEQYF
TRBD2	TRBV7-9	TRBJ2-1	-	TGTGCCAGCAGCTTCATCCGGGAGGGCGAGCAGTTCTTC	CASSFIREGEQFF
TRBD1	TRBV28	TRBJ2-5	once	TGTGCCAGCAGCTCAAAAGGGGGCAAAGAGACCCAGTACTTC	CASSSKGGKETQYF
-	TRBV6-6	TRBJ1-1	few	TGTGCCAGCAGTTGGCAGGTCTCCGCGGGCACTGAAGCTTTCTTT	CASSWQVSAGTEAFF
TRBD2	TRBV29-1	TRBJ2-7	-	TGCAGCGTTGAGTTTAGGCTAGCGGGAGCCTACGAGCAGTACTTC	CSVEFRLAGAYEQYF
-	TRBV5-1	TRBJ2-6	few	TGCGCCAGCAGCCTAACCAACGTCCTGACTTTC	CASSLTNVLTF
TRBD1	TRBV5-1	TRBJ2-7	-	TGCGCCAGCCGACAGGGGTCCTACGAGCAGTACTTC	CASRQGSYEQYF
TRBD1	TRBV7-2	TRBJ2-5	-	TGTGCCAGCAGCTTAGCGGGGACAGGGCAGGAGACCCAGTACTTC	CASSLAGTGQETQYF
TRBD1	TRBV28	TRBJ2-7	-	TGTGCCAGCAGTGGGTCGATAGGACAGGGATGGCTCTACGAGCAGTACTTC	CASSGSIGQGWLYEQYF